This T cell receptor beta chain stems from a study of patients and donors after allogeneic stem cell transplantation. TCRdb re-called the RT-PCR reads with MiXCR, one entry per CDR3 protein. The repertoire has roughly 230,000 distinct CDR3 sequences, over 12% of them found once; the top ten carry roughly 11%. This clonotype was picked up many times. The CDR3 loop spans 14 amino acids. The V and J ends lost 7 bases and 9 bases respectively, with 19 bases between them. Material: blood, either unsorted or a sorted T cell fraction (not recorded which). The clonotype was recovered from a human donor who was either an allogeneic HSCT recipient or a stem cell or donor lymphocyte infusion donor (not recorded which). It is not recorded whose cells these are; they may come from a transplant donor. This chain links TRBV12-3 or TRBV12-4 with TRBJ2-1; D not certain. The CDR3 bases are TGTGCCAGCACCTGGAGAGGCGGAGACGGTGAGCAGTTCTTC. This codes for CASTWRGGDGEQFF.